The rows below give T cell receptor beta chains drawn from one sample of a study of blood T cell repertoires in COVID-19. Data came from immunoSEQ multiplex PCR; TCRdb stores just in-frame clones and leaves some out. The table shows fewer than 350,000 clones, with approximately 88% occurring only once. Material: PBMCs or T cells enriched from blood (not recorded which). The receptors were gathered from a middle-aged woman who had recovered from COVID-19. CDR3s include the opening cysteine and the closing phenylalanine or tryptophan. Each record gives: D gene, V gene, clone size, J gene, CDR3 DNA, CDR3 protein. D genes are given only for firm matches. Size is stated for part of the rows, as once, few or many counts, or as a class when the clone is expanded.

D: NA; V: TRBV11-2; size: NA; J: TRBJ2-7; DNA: TGTGCCAGCAGCTTACTCTCCAGGGGTCAGCAGTACTTC; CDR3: CASSLLSRGQQYF
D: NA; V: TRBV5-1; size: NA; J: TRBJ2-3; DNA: TGCGCCAGCAGCTTGGTCGCCTTGACTAGCACAGATACGCAGTATTTT; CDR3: CASSLVALTSTDTQYF
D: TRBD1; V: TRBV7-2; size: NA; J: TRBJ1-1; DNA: TGTGCCAGCACCTTGACAGGGACAATGAACACTGAAGCTTTCTTT; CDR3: CASTLTGTMNTEAFF
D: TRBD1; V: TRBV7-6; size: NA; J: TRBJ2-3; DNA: TGTGCCAGCAGCTTAGGCAGGGGGTTGGGCACAGATACGCAGTATTTT; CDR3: CASSLGRGLGTDTQYF
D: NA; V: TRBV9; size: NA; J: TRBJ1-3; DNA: TGTGCCAGCAGCGTAGGAGGACAGGGAAACACCATATATTTT; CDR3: CASSVGGQGNTIYF
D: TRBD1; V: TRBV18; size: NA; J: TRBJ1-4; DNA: TGTGCCAGCTCACCGGACAGGGTGGCTAATGAAAAACTGTTTTTT; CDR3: CASSPDRVANEKLFF
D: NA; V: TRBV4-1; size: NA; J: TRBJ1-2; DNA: TGCGCCAGCAGCCAAGTCCTTGGGGGGGCTAACTATGGCTACACCTTC; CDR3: CASSQVLGGANYGYTF
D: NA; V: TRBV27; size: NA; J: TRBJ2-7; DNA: TGTGCCAGCAGTTTTAAGGGGGGGGTTCTCTACGAGCAGTACTTC; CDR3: CASSFKGGVLYEQYF
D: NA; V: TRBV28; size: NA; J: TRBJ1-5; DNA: TGTGCCAGCAGTTTCCTTGGAGTAAGGGGAGGCGGCAATCAGCCCCAGCATTTT; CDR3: CASSFLGVRGGGNQPQHF
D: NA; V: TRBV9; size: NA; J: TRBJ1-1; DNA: TGTGCCAGCAGCGGAGACAGGAGGAACACTGAAGCTTTCTTT; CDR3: CASSGDRRNTEAFF
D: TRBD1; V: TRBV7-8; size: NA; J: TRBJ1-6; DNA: TGTGCCAGCAGCTTCGGACAGGGAAAATCACCCCTCCACTTT; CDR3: CASSFGQGKSPLHF
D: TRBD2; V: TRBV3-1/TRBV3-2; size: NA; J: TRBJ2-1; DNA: TGTGCCAGCAGCCACCTCGGGGGGGAGCAGTTCTTC; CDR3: CASSHLGGEQFF
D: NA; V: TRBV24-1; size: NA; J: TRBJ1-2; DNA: TGTGCCACCAGTGATCCCCGGGGGGGATATGGCTACACCTTC; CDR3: CATSDPRGGYGYTF
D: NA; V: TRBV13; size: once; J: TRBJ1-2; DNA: TGTGCCAGCAGCTTGGGGTGGGAGGGGCGAACCAACTATGGCTACACCTTC; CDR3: CASSLGWEGRTNYGYTF
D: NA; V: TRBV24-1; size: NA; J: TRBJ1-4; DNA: TGTGCCACCAGTGATGGGAGGGGGGCCTGGGAGAAACTGTTTTTT; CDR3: CATSDGRGAWEKLFF
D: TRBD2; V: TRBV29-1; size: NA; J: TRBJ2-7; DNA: TGCAGCGTTGTAGCGGCGGGAGAGTACGAGCAGTACTTC; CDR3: CSVVAAGEYEQYF
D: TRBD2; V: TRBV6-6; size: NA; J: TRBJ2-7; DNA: TGTGCCAGCAGTTTTTCGACTAGCGGACTTTACGAGCAGTACTTC; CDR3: CASSFSTSGLYEQYF
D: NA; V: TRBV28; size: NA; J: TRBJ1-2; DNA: TGTGCCAGCAGTCCACGACACGACTATGGCTACACCTTC; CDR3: CASSPRHDYGYTF
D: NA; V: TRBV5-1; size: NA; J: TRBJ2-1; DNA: TGCGCCAGCAGCTTGGTAGCGGACAATGAGCAGTTCTTC; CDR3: CASSLVADNEQFF
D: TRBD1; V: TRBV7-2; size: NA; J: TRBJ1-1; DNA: TGTGCCAGCAGCCCACGAGTGGGGACAGGACTACGAGCTTTCTTT; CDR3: CASSPRVGTGLRAFF
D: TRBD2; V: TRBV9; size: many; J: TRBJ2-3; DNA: TGTGCCAGCAGCGAGACTAGCGGGAGGGGTACAGATACGCAGTATTTT; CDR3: CASSETSGRGTDTQYF
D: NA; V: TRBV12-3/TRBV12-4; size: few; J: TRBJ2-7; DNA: TGTGCCAGCAGTTTAGCGACGGGTCAGCAGTACTTC; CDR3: CASSLATGQQYF
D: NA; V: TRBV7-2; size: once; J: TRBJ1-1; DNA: TGTGCCAGCAGCTCCCAGGGACACTTGAACACTGAAGCTTTCTTT; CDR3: CASSSQGHLNTEAFF
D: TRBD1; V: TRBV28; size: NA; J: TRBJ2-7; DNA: TGTGCCAGCAGTTTAGGGACAGTACGGTACGAGCAGTACTTC; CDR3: CASSLGTVRYEQYF
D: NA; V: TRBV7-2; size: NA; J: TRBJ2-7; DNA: TGTGCCAGCAGCTTAGGGAGCGCGGTGAGCTCCTACGAGCAGTACTTC; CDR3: CASSLGSAVSSYEQYF
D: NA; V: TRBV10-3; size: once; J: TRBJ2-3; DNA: TGTGCCATCAAGAATACAAGTACGACAGATACGCAGTATTTT; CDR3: CAIKNTSTTDTQYF
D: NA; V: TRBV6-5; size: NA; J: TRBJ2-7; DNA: TGTGCCAGCAGTTACTCTAACAGAGTCTACGAGCAGTACTTC; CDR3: CASSYSNRVYEQYF
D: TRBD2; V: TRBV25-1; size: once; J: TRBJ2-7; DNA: TGTGCCAGCAGTGAATCATGGCTAGCGGGAGGCTACGAGCAGTACTTC; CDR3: CASSESWLAGGYEQYF
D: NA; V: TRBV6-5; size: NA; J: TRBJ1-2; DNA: TGTGCCTGTGCGGACAGAACCATCGGGGGCTACACCTTC; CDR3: CACADRTIGGYTF
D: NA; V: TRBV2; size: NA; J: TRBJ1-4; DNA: TGTGCCAGCAGTGAAGGATTCTTGGAGGAAAAACTGTTTTTT; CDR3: CASSEGFLEEKLFF
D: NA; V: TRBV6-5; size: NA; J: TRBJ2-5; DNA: TGTGCCAGCAGTTACGACAAGGCCTTATCCCAGTACTTC; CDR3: CASSYDKALSQYF
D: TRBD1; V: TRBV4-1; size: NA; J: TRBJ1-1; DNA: TGCGCCAGCAGCCAAGGCGACAGGGACGGAGAAGCTTTCTTT; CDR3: CASSQGDRDGEAFF
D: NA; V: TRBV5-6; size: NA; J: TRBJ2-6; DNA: TGTGCCAGCAGCGGAGGGTGGGGTCAGCCTTCTGGGGCCAACGTCCTGACTTTC; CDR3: CASSGGWGQPSGANVLTF
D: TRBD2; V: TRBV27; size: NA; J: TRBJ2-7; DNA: TGTGCCAGCAGTTTAGCTGGCGGGAGTAGCTACGAGCAGTACTTC; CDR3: CASSLAGGSSYEQYF
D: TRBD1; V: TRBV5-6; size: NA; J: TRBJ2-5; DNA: TGTGCCAGCAGCGCATTACCGGGACAGGGAAAAGAGACCCAGTACTTC; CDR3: CASSALPGQGKETQYF
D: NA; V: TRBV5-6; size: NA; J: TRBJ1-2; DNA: TGTGCCAGCAGCCAAGTGGGGGAGGGTTATGGCTACACCTTC; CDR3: CASSQVGEGYGYTF
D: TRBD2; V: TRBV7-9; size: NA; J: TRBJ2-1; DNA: TGTGCCAGCAGCTCACCTAGCGGGAGCCACAATGAGCAGTTCTTC; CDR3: CASSSPSGSHNEQFF